This T cell receptor (beta chain) was profiled in a study of shared clonotypes between healthy human individuals. Findings and limits, study-wide: When compared with the clonotypes that were shared by all four sorted-subset donors, the non-shared clonotypes turned out to have lower generation probabilities. Owing to a small donor count, the genetic and exposure-history diversity represented was limited. Sampling used blood alone; tissue repertoires probably differ.

Sequenced by immunoSEQ multiplex PCR; TCRdb stores in-frame clones only, minus some. This sample has about 600,000 clones, with roughly 97% found just once. The germline V gene encodes CDR1 SEHNR and CDR2 FQNEAQ (reference sequence). This CDR3 comprises 15 residues. With 1 base removed from V and 0 bases from J, the gap between germline ends came to 8 bases. This clone showed up just once. Its cognate antigen is unknown. Sequenced: naive CD4+ T cells sorted from blood. The subset denotes: CD45RA+ positively selected. The chain combines TRBV7-9 with TRBJ2-3; possibly TRBD2 for D (5 bases). This clonotype originated in a woman in her 30s in good health. The CDR3 region has the DNA TGTGCCAGCAGCTTAGGCGGGCCCAGCACAGATACGCAGTATTTT. Protein product: CASSLGGPSTDTQYF.